This passage covers 22 T cell receptor beta chains from one sample sequenced in a study of blood T cell repertoires in COVID-19. Only in-frame clones appear in the TCRdb table, and some are missing; sequencing was by immunoSEQ multiplex PCR. The repertoire has tens of thousands of clones, around 85% of them found once; the top ten carry around a sixth. Sample: peripheral blood. The receptors originated from a man aged 55 to 69 with acute or convalescent COVID-19.

The rearrangement uses TRBV21-1 and TRBJ2-7; the table's D call, TRBD2, was not checked against the DNA. TRBV21-1 is described as a pseudogene. CDR3 size: 16 residues. This CDR3 is CASSKEGASGMREQYF. The CDR3 region has the DNA TGTGCCAGCAGCAAAGAGGGGGCTAGCGGGATGAGGGAGCAGTACTTC.

This clone was seen a few times. The chain links TRBV6-5 to TRBJ2-7; 11 nucleotides align to TRBD2. The trim removed 5 bases at V and 6 bases at J, leaving 9 bases unmatched. The CDR3 sequence is 15 residues long. CDR1 is MNHEY, CDR2 SVGAGI, per germline. The CDR3 DNA reads TGTGCCAGCAGTATCACTAGCGGGAGTAAGTCCGAGCAGTACTTC. Residues: CASSITSGSKSEQYF.

The V gene is TRBV5-6, the J gene TRBJ2-3; 11 bases match TRBD2. Germline V gene sequence: CDR1 SGHDT, CDR2 YYEEEE. V shed 2 bases, J shed 3 bases, and the junction held 5 bases outside the gene matches. This CDR3 is 16 amino acids long. DNA of the CDR3: TGTGCCAGCAGCTTACTAGCGGGAGTAGGGACAGATACGCAGTATTTT. This sequence encodes CASSLLAGVGTDTQYF.

The chain employs TRBV5-6 and TRBJ2-3; 7 bases align to TRBD1. V lost 1 base, J lost 4 bases, and 3 bases stayed unmatched. The germline gives CDR1 SGHDT, CDR2 YYEEEE. The CDR3 loop spans 14 amino acids. The CDR3 is CASSLSQGADTQYF. The DNA for the CDR3 is TGTGCCAGCAGCTTGTCGCAGGGGGCAGATACGCAGTATTTT. The whole variable domain, filled in from reference TRBV5-6 and TRBJ2-3, reads DAGVTQSPTHLIKTRGQQVTLRCSPKSGHDTVSWYQQALGQGPQFIFQYYEEEERQRGNFPDRFSGHQFPNYSSELNVNALLLGDSALYLCASSLSQGADTQYFGPGTRLTVL.

The J gene is TRBJ2-3, the V gene TRBV18; D may be TRBD1 (6 bases). The CDR3 contains 17 residues. CDR1 and CDR2 from the germline V gene are KGHSH and LQKENI. V lost 0 bases and J 0 bases, leaving 13 bases between the germline ends. The CDR3: CASSPPGHISSTDTQYF. CDR3 coding DNA: TGTGCCAGCTCACCACCGGGACATATATCTAGCACAGATACGCAGTATTTT.

The CDR3 DNA follows: TGTGCCAGCAGCTTAGTCCGGGACAACTACAATGAGCAGTTCTTC. The encoded protein is CASSLVRDNYNEQFF. V gene TRBV7-2 combines with J gene TRBJ2-1; the D gene is possibly TRBD1 (6 bases). Trimming removed 1 base at V and 3 bases at J, with 10 bases between. The CDR3 is 15 residues long. Per the germline V gene, CDR1 is SGHTA and CDR2 is FQGNSA.

The CDR3 DNA reads as TGTGCCAGCAGGTCCGGGACTAGCGTGCAGAGGAACATTCAGTACTTC. It yields the protein CASRSGTSVQRNIQYF. The J gene is TRBJ2-4, the V gene TRBV2; 10 nucleotides agree with TRBD2. This CDR3 is built from 16 residues. V lost 6 bases and J lost 7; bases outside the gene matches: 12. CDR1 is SNHLY and CDR2 is FYNNEI in the germline V gene.

The rearrangement joins TRBV7-3 to TRBJ2-6; TRBD2 matches at 7 bases. V shed 0 bases and J 1 base; nucleotides not matched to a gene: 0. The CDR3 covers 16 residues. Germline CDR1 reads SGHTA; CDR2 reads FQGTGA. The CDR3 DNA is TGTGCCAGCAGCTTAACGGGAGGGTCTGGGGCCAACGTCCTGACTTTC. Its translation: CASSLTGGSGANVLTF.

This chain joins TRBV13 and TRBJ1-6, with 8 positions matching TRBD1. Germline-derived CDR1 and CDR2 are PRHDT and FYEKMQ (reference sequence). V dropped 7 bases and J dropped 13; count of bases not matched to a gene: 9. The CDR3 loop spans 13 amino acids. The CDR3 DNA reads TGTGCCAGCACCTCGACAGGGGTGGGCCCCCTCCACTTT. This encodes CASTSTGVGPLHF.

The chain carries TRBV24-1 and TRBJ2-1; maybe TRBD2 (5 bases). V gave up 0 bases and J gave up 3 bases, with 5 bases separating them. The CDR3 length is 14 residues. Germline V lookup: CDR1 KGHDR, CDR2 SFDVKD. The DNA for the CDR3 is TGTGCCACCAGTGATTTGCGGGGCTACAATGAGCAGTTCTTC. It translates to CATSDLRGYNEQFF.

This clone has more than one count but fewer than ten. This rearrangement joins TRBV6-6 to TRBJ2-7, with 7 bases matching TRBD2. The CDR3 has 15 amino acids. Germline V gene lookup returns CDR1 MNHNY and CDR2 SVGAGI (reference sequence). J lost 3 bases, V lost 7 bases, and 12 bases had no gene match. CDR3 nucleotide sequence: TGTGCCAGCACCAGAGGGCGGGAGCCCCACTACGAGCAGTACTTC. Residues: CASTRGREPHYEQYF.

The gene calls are TRBV5-4 and TRBJ1-5; D gene unclear. The V end was cut by 4 bases, the J end by 6 bases, with 14 bases between. The V gene's germline CDR1 is SGHNT and CDR2 YYREEE (reference sequence). This CDR3 has 14 amino acids. The DNA for the CDR3 is TGTGCCAGCAGCGTGCGGGCCCCGGTTCAGCCCCAGCATTTT. It encodes CASSVRAPVQPQHF.

The J gene is TRBJ2-5, the V gene TRBV21-1; TRBD2 was called by the table and not checked on the DNA. TRBV21-1 is described as a pseudogene. CDR3 length: 17 amino acids. This CDR3 reads CASSTPLGRDHQETQYF. The CDR3 nucleotides are TGTGCCAGCAGCACCCCCCTCGGGAGGGACCATCAAGAGACCCAGTACTTC.

The gene calls are TRBV30 and TRBJ2-7; no reliable D call. The CDR3 is made up of 13 amino acids. V lost 0 bases and J lost 2, with 8 bases in between. Per the germline V gene, CDR1 is GTSNPN and CDR2 is SVGIG (reference sequence). CDR3 sequence (DNA): TGTGCCTGGAGTGTCAGTTTCGCCTACGAGCAGTACTTC. Translation: CAWSVSFAYEQYF.

The chain uses TRBV11-2 and TRBJ2-1; D uncertain. V gave up 1 base and J gave up 0 bases, with 7 bases separating them. Germline lookup yields CDR1 SGHAT and CDR2 FQNNGV. CDR3 length: 15 amino acids. CDR3 in amino acids: CASSLGGSSYNEQFF. Written as DNA, the CDR3 is TGTGCCAGCAGCTTAGGCGGCAGCTCCTACAATGAGCAGTTCTTC.

This chain joins TRBV7-8 and TRBJ2-7; D is ambiguous. Germline V gives CDR1 SGHVS, CDR2 FQNEAQ. CDR3 length: 15 amino acids. V was shortened by 0 bases and J by 3 bases, with 12 bases between the two germline ends. The DNA for the CDR3 is TGTGCCAGCAGCTTAGCGGTGAATACTAACTACGAGCAGTACTTC. Its protein product is CASSLAVNTNYEQYF.

This clone was found a few times. The CDR3 nucleotides are TGTGCCAGCAGCCACTATTACGGGACTAGCGACAATGAGCAGTTCTTC. Translation: CASSHYYGTSDNEQFF. The J gene is TRBJ2-1, the V gene TRBV7-9; 10 bases match TRBD2. Germline trimming cut 5 bases from V and 5 bases from J; bases unmatched to any gene: 9. Germline CDR1 SEHNR, CDR2 FQNEAQ (reference sequence). This CDR3 comprises 16 residues.

This chain links TRBV5-1 with TRBJ2-1, with 12 bases aligning to TRBD2. CDR3 size: 16 residues. V lost 4 bases, J lost 10 bases, and 12 bases stayed unmatched. CDR1 SGHRS and CDR2 YFSETQ come from the germline V gene. The CDR3 region has the DNA TGCGCCAGCAGCACAGAATTGACTAGCGGGAGCGGAGAGCAGTTCTTC. This encodes CASSTELTSGSGEQFF.

V usage is TRBV6-5 and J usage is TRBJ1-3; D gene ambiguous. CDR3 length: 15 residues. Trimming left V 6 bases short and J 0 bases short, with 12 bases between. Germline V gives CDR1 MNHEY, CDR2 SVGAGI. CDR3 coding DNA: TGTGCCAGCAGCTACAGTAGTCGCTCTGGAAACACCATATATTTT. Its translation is CASSYSSRSGNTIYF.

This chain uses TRBV19 with TRBJ2-3, with D uncertain. Germline V lookup: CDR1 LNHDA, CDR2 SQIVND (reference sequence). CDR3 size: 15 residues. V shed 5 bases and J shed 2 bases, with 14 bases lying between them. The CDR3 spells CASSPPTDPTDTQYF. In DNA, the CDR3 is TGTGCCAGTAGTCCCCCGACTGATCCCACAGATACGCAGTATTTT.

This rearrangement joins TRBV19 to TRBJ1-1; D unclear. Germline V gene sequence: CDR1 LNHDA, CDR2 SQIVND (reference sequence). CDR3 size: 14 residues. Deletions cut 3 bases from V and 6 bases from J, with 14 bases between. For the CDR3, the DNA is TGTGCCAGTAGTATCCTCCTTGAGAAGTCTGAAGCTTTCTTT. The encoded protein is CASSILLEKSEAFF.

The chain joins TRBV27 to TRBJ2-7; D might be TRBD2 (6 bases). This CDR3 spans 14 amino acids. The germline gives CDR1 MNHEY, CDR2 SMNVEV (reference sequence). The V end was cut by 5 bases, the J end by 0 bases, with 11 bases between. Here the CDR3 reads CASSLRGLSYEQYF. The CDR3 DNA reads as TGTGCCAGCAGTCTGCGGGGACTCTCCTACGAGCAGTACTTC.